The clone carrying this T cell receptor beta chain was counted many times. This record comes from a study of Graves' ophthalmopathy and Graves' hyperthyroidism. The CDR3 consists of 14 residues. CDR1 and CDR2 from the germline V gene are SGHRS and YFSETQ. V shed 4 bases and J shed 5 bases, with 15 bases lying between them. For repertoire sequencing, the TCR beta CDR3 regions were amplified from RNA transcripts. Following a first-round RT-PCR that used HTBI primers, a second-round multiplex PCR was carried out. From the multiplex PCR reads, TCRdb called clonotypes with MiXCR, one entry per CDR3 protein. The table has hundreds of thousands of distinct CDR3 sequences, roughly 39% seen once; the top ten hold roughly 3%.

The TCR originated in an adult man with Graves' ophthalmopathy. Material for sequencing was peripheral blood. The chain recombines TRBV5-1 with TRBJ1-2; D remains ambiguous. As DNA, the CDR3 is TGCGCCAGCAGCAGAACCGACGGAGTTTATGGCTACACCTTC. Encoded protein: CASSRTDGVYGYTF.